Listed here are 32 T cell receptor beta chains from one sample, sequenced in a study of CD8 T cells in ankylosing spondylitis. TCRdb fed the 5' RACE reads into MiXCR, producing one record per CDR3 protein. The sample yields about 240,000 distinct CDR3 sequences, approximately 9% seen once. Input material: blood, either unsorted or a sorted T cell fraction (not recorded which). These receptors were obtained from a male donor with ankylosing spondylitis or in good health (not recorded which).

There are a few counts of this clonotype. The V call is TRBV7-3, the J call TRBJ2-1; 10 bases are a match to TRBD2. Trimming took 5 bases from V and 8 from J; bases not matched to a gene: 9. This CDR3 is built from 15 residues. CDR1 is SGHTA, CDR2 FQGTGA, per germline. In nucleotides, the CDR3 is TGTGCCAGCAGCCCCGGGCTAGCGGGAGTCCATGAGCAGTTCTTC. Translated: CASSPGLAGVHEQFF.

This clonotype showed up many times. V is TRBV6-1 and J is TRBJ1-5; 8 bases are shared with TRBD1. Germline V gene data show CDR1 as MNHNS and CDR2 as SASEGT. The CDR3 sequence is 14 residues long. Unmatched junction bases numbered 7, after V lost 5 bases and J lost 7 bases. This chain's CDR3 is CASSKLQGDQPQHF. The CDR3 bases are TGTGCCAGCAGTAAACTACAGGGGGACCAGCCCCAGCATTTT.

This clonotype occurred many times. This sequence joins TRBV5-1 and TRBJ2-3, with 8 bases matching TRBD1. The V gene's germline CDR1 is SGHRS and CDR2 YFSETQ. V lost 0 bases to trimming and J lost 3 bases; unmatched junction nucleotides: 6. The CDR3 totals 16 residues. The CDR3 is CASSLGQGARTDTQYF. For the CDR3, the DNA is TGCGCCAGCAGCTTGGGGCAGGGGGCGCGGACAGATACGCAGTATTTT.

The CDR3 nucleotides are TGTGCCAGCAGCTCCCCTGCGGGGATACACTACAATGAGCAGTTCTTC. It codes for CASSSPAGIHYNEQFF. The gene calls are TRBV7-2 and TRBJ2-1; maybe TRBD2 (6 bases). Looked up from germline, CDR1 is SGHTA and CDR2 is FQGNSA. Trimming pared 4 bases from V and 3 bases from J, leaving 16 bases between. This CDR3 is built from 16 residues.

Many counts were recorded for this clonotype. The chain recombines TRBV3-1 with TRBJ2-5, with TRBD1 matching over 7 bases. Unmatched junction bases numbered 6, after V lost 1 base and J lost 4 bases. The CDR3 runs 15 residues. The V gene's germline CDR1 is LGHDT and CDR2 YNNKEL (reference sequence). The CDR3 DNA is TGTGCCAGCAGCCAAGGGCGAGGGGGCGCAGAGACCCAGTACTTC. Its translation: CASSQGRGGAETQYF.

This CDR3 is CSARNNKIRDSPTDTQYF. DNA for the CDR3: TGCAGTGCTAGAAACAATAAAATCCGGGACAGCCCCACAGATACGCAGTATTTT. The chain links TRBV20-1 to TRBJ2-3; 7 bases agree with TRBD1. V was clipped by 2 bases and J by 2 bases; unmatched bases: 16. CDR3 length equals 18 residues. Germline V gene lookup returns CDR1 DFQATT and CDR2 SNEGSKA (reference sequence).

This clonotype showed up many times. The DNA for the CDR3 is TGTGCCAGCAGCCAAGAAAGGCGACTAGCGGGGAGCAATGAGCAGTTCTTC. Amino acid sequence: CASSQERRLAGSNEQFF. The rearrangement uses TRBV4-2 and TRBJ2-1; the match to TRBD2 covers 11 bases. The CDR3 length is 17 residues. V trimming: 0 bases; J trimming: 6 bases; junction bases outside the gene matches: 7. The V gene's germline CDR1 is LGHNA and CDR2 YNFKEQ.

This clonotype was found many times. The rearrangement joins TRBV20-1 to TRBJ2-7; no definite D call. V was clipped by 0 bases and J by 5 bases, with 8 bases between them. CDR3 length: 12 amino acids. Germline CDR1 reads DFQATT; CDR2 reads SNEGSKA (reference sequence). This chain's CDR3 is CSAREPGDEQYF. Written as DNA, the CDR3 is TGCAGTGCTAGAGAGCCGGGTGACGAGCAGTACTTC.

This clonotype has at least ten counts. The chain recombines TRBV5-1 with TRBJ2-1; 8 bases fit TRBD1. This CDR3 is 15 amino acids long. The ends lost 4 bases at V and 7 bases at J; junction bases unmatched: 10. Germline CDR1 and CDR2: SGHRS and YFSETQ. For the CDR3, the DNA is TGCGCCAGCAGCGGGACCAGGGGGCTGGTGAATGAGCAGTTCTTC. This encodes CASSGTRGLVNEQFF.

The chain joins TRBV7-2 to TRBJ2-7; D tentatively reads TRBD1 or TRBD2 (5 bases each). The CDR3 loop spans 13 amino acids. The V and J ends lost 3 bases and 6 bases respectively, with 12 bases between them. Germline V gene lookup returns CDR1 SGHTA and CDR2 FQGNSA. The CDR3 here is CASSFFRGVEQYF. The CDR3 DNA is TGTGCCAGCAGCTTTTTCCGGGGCGTCGAGCAGTACTTC.

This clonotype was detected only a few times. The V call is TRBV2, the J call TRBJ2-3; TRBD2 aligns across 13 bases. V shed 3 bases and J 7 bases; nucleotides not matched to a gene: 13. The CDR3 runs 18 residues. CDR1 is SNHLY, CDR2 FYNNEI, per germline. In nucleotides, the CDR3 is TGTGCCAGCAGTGACCCGGGACTAGCGGGGTCTCCTTTTAATACGCAGTATTTT. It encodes CASSDPGLAGSPFNTQYF.

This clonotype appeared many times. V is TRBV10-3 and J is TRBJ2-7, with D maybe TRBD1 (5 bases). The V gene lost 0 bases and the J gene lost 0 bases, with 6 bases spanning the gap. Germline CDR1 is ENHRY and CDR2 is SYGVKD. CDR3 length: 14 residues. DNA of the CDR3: TGTGCCATCAGTGAGTCAGGGGCCTCCTACGAGCAGTACTTC. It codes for CAISESGASYEQYF.

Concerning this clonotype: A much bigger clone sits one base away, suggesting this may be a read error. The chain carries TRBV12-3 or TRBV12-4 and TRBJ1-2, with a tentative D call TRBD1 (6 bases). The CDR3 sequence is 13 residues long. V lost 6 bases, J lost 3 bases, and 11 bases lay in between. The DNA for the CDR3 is TGTGCCAGCAGGGGGAACAGGGACTATGGCTACACCTTC. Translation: CASRGNRDYGYTF.

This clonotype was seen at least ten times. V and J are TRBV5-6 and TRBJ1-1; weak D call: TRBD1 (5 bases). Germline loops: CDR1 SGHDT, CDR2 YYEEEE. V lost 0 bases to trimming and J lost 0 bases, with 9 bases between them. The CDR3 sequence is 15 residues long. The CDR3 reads CASSLAGGMNTEAFF. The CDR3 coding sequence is TGTGCCAGCAGCTTGGCCGGGGGAATGAACACTGAAGCTTTCTTT.

The CDR3 sequence is CASRFRDGLPSGNTIYF. CDR3 sequence (DNA): TGTGCCAGCAGATTCCGGGATGGCCTCCCCTCTGGAAACACCATATATTTT. The rearrangement uses TRBV12-3 or TRBV12-4 and TRBJ1-3, with D unresolved. The CDR3 has 17 residues. V was pared by 6 bases and J by 0 bases, with 18 bases between.

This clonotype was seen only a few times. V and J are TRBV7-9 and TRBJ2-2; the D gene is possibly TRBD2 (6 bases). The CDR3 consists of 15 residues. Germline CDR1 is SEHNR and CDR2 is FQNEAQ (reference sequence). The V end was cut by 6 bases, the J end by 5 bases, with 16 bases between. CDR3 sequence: CASRSYGGLTGELFF. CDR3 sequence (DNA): TGTGCCAGCAGGAGTTACGGGGGATTAACCGGGGAGCTGTTTTTT.

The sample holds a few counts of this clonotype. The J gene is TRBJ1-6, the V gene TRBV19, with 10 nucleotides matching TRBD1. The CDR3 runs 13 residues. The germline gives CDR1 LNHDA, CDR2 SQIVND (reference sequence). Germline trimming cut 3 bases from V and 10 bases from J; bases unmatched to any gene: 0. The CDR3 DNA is TGTGCCAGTAGTATGACAGGGGGCTCACCCCTCCACTTT. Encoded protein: CASSMTGGSPLHF.

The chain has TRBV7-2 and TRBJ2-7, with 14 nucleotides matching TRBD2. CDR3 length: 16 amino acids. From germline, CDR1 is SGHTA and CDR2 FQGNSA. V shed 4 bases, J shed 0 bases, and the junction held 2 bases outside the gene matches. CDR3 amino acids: CASSWGLAGVSYEQYF. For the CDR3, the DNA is TGTGCCAGCAGCTGGGGACTAGCGGGAGTCTCCTACGAGCAGTACTTC.

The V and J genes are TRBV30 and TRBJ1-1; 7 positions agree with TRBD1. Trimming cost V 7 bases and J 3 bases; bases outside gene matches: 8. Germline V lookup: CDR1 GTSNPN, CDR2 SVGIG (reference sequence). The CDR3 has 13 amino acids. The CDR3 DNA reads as TGTGCCTCCAGGGGGGAAGGGTACACTGAAGCTTTCTTT. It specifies CASRGEGYTEAFF.

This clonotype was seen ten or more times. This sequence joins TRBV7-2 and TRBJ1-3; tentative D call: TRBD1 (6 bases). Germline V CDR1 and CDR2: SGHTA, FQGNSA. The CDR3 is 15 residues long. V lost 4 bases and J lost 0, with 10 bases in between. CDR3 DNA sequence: TGTGCCAGCAGCTACACAGGGAGCTCTGGAAACACCATATATTTT. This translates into CASSYTGSSGNTIYF.

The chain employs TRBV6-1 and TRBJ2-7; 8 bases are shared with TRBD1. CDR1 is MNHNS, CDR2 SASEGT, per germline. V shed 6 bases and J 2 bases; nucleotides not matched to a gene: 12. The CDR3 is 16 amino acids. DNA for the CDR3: TGTGCCAGCAGACCGACCTACGGGACAGGTACCTACGAGCAGTACTTC. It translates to CASRPTYGTGTYEQYF.

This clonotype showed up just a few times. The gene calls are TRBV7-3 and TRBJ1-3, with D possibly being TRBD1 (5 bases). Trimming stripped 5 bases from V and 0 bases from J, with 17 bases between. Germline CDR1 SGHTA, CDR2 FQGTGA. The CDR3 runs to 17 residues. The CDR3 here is CASSPYRFGVSGNTIYF. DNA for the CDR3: TGTGCCAGCAGCCCCTACAGGTTCGGGGTCTCTGGAAACACCATATATTTT.

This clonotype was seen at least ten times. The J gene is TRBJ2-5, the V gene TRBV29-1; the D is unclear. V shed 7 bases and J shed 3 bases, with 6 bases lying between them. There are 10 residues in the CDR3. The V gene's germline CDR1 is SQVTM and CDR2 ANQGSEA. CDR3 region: CSAVEETQYF. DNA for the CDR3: TGCAGCGCGGTCGAAGAGACCCAGTACTTC.

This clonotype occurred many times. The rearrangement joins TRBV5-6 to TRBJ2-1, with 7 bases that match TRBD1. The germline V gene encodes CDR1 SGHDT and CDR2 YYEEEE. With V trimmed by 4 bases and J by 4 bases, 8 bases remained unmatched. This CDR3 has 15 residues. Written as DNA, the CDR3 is TGTGCCAGCAGCCGCGACAGGGCAAGTTACAATGAGCAGTTCTTC. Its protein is CASSRDRASYNEQFF.

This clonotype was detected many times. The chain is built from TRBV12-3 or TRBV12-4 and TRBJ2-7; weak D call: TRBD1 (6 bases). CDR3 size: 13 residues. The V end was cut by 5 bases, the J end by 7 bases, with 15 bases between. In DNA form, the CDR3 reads TGTGCCAGCAGTCGCGCAGGGGTAGAGGAGCAGTACTTC. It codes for CASSRAGVEEQYF.

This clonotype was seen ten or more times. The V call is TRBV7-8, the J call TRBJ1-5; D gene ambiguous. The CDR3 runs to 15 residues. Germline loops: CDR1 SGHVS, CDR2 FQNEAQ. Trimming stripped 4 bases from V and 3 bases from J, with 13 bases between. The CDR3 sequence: CASSSAWLDNQPQHF. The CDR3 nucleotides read TGTGCCAGCAGCTCAGCATGGTTAGACAATCAGCCCCAGCATTTT.

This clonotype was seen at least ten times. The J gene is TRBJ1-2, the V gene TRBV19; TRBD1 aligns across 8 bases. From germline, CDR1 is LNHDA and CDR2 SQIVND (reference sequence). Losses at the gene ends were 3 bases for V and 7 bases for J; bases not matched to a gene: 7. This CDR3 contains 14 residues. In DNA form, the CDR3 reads TGTGCCAGTAGTATGTCCAGGGGGCAAGGTGGCTACACCTTC. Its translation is CASSMSRGQGGYTF.

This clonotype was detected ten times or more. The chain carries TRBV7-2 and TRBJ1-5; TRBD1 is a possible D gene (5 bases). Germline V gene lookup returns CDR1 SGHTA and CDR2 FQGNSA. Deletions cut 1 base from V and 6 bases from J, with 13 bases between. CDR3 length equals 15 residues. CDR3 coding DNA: TGTGCCAGCAGCTTAGTTGCAGGGAGGGTTCAGCCCCAGCATTTT. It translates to CASSLVAGRVQPQHF. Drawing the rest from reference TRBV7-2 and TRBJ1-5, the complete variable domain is GAGVSQSPSNKVTEKGKDVELRCDPISGHTALYWYRQSLGQGLEFLIYFQGNSAPDKSGLPSDRFSAERTGGSVSTLTIQRTQQEDSAVYLCASSLVAGRVQPQHFGDGTRLSIL.

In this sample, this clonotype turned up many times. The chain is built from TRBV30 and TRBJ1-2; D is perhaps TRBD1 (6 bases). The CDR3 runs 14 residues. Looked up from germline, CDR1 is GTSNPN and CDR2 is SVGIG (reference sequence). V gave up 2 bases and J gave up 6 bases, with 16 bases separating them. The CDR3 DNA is TGTGCCTGGAGTCTCCCACAGGGTCGGCATGGCTACACCTTC. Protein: CAWSLPQGRHGYTF.

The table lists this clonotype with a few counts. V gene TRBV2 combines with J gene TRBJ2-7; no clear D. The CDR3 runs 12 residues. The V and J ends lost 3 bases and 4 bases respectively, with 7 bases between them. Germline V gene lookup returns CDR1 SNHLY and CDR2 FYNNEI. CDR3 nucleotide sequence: TGTGCCAGCAGTGATGGAGTTTACGAGCAGTACTTC. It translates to CASSDGVYEQYF.

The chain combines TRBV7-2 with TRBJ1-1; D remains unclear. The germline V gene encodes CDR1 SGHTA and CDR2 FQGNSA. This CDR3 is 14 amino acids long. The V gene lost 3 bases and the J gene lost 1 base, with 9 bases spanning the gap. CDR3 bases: TGTGCCAGCAGCTTTACCCCCAAGAACACTGAAGCTTTCTTT. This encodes CASSFTPKNTEAFF.

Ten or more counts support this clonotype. This CDR3 reads CASSNGAAGPYEQYF. CDR3 nucleotide sequence: TGTGCCAGCAGTAACGGGGCCGCCGGCCCATACGAGCAGTACTTC. The chain joins TRBV27 to TRBJ2-7; the D call may be TRBD1 or TRBD2 (5 bases each). Per germline, CDR1 MNHEY and CDR2 SMNVEV (reference sequence). V was shortened by 5 bases and J by 4 bases, with 18 bases between the two germline ends. This CDR3 has 15 residues.